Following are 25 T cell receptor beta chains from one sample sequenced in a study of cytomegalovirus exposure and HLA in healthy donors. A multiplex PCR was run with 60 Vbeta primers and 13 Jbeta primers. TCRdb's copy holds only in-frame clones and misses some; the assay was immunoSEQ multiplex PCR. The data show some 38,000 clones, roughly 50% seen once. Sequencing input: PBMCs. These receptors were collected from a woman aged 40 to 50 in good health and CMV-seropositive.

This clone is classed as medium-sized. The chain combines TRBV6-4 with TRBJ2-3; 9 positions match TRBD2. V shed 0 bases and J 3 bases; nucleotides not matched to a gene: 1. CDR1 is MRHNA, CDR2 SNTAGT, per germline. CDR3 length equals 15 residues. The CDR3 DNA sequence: TGTGCCAGCAGTGACTCGCGGGGGGGTACAGATACGCAGTATTTT. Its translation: CASSDSRGGTDTQYF.

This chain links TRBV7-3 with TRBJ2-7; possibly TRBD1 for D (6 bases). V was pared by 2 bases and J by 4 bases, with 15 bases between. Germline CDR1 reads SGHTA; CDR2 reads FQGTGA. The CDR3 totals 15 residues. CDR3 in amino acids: CASSLYPGQGYEQYF. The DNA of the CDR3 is TGTGCCAGCAGCTTATATCCAGGCCAGGGGTACGAGCAGTACTTC.

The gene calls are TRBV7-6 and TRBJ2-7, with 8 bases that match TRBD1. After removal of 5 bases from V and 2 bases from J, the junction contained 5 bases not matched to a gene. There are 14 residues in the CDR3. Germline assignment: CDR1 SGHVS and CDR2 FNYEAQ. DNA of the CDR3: TGTGCCAGCAGCGGAGAGGGACAGGCCTACGAGCAGTACTTC. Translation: CASSGEGQAYEQYF. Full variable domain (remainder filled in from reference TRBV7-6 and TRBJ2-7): GAGVSQSPRYKVTKRGQDVALRCDPISGHVSLYWYRQALGQGPEFLTYFNYEAQQDKSGLPNDRFSAERPEGSISTLTIQRTEQRDSAMYRCASSGEGQAYEQYFGPGTRLTVT.

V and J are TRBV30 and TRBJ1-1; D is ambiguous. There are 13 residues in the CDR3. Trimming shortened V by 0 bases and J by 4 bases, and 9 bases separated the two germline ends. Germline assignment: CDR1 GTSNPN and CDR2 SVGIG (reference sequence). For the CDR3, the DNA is TGTGCCTGGAGTGTGGATGCGGGCACTGAAGCTTTCTTT. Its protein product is CAWSVDAGTEAFF.

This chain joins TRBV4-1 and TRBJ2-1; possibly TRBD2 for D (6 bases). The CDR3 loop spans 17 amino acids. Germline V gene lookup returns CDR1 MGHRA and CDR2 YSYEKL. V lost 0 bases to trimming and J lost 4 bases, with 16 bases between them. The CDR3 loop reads CASSQEVGGTSYNEQFF. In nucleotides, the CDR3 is TGCGCCAGCAGCCAAGAAGTTGGGGGGACCTCTTACAATGAGCAGTTCTTC.

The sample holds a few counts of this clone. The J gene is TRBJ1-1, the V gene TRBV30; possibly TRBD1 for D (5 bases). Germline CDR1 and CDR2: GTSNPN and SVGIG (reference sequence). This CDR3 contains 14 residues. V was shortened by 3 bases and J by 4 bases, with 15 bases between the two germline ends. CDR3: CAWRARGGGTEAFF. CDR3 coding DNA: TGTGCCTGGAGGGCGAGGGGAGGTGGCACTGAAGCTTTCTTT.

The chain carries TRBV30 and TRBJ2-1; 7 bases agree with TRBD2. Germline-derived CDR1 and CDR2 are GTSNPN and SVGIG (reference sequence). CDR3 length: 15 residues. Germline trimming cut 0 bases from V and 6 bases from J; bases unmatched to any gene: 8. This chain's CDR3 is CAWSVIQGGINEQFF. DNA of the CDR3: TGTGCCTGGAGTGTAATTCAGGGAGGGATCAATGAGCAGTTCTTC. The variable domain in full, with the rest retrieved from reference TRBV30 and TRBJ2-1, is SQTIHQWPATLVQPVGSPLSLECTVEGTSNPNLYWYRQAAGRGLQLLFYSVGIGQISSEVPQNLSASRPQDRQFILSSKKLLLSDSGFYLCAWSVIQGGINEQFFGPGTRLTVL.

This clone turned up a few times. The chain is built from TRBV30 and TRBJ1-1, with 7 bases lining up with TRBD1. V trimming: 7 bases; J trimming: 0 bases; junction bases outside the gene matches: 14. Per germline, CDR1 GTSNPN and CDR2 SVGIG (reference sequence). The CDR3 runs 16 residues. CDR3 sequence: CASTGGQLLMNTEAFF. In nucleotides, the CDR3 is TGTGCCTCTACCGGGGGACAGCTTTTAATGAACACTGAAGCTTTCTTT.

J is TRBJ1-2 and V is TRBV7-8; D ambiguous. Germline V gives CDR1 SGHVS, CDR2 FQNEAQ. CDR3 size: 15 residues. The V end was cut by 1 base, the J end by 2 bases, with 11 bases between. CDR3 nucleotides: TGTGCCAGCAGCTTAGGGAGGGTGCGAAACTATGGCTACACCTTC. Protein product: CASSLGRVRNYGYTF.

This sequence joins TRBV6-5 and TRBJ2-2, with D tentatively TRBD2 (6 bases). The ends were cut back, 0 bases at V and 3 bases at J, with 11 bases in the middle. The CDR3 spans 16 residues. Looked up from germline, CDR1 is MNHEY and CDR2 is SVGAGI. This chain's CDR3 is CASSYSTGDYTGELFF. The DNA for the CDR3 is TGTGCCAGCAGTTACTCGACGGGGGATTACACCGGGGAGCTGTTTTTT.

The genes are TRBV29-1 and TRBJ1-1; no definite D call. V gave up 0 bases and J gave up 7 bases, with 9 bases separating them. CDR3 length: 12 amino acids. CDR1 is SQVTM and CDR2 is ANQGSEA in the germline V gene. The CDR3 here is CSVEEEGYEAFF. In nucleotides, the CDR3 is TGCAGCGTTGAAGAGGAGGGCTATGAAGCTTTCTTT.

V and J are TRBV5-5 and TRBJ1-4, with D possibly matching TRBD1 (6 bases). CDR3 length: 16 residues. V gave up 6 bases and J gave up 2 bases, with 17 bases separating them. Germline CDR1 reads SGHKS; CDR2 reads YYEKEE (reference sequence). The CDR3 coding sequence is TGTGCCAGCACCCAGGGGTCCCGCCCGACTAATGAAAAACTGTTTTTT. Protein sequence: CASTQGSRPTNEKLFF.

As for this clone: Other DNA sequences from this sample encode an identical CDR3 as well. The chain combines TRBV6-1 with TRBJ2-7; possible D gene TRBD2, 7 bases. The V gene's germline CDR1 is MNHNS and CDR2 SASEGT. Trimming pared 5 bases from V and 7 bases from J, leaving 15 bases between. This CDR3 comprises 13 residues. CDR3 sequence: CASSLGGGYEQYF. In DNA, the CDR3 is TGTGCCAGCAGTCTAGGCGGGGGCTATGAGCAGTACTTC.

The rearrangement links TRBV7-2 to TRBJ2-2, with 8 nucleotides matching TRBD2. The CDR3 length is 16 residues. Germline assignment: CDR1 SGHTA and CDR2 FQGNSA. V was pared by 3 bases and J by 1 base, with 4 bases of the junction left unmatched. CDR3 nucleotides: TGTGCCAGCAGCTTCCCCGCGGGGGGGAACACCGGGGAGCTGTTTTTT. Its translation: CASSFPAGGNTGELFF.

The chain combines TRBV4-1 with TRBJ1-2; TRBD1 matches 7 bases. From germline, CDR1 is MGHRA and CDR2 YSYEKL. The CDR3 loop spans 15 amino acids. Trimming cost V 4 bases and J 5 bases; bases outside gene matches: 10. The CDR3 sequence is CASSRQGRGDYGYTF. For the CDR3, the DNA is TGCGCCAGCAGCCGACAGGGTAGGGGAGATTATGGCTACACCTTC.

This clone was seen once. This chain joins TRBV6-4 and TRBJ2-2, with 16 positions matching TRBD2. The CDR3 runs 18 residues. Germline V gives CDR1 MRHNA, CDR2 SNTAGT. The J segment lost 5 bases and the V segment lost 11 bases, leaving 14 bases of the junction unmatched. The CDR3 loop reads CAGDTGTSGGGWTGELFF. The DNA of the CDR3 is TGTGCCGGCGATACCGGGACTAGCGGGGGGGGATGGACCGGGGAGCTGTTTTTT.

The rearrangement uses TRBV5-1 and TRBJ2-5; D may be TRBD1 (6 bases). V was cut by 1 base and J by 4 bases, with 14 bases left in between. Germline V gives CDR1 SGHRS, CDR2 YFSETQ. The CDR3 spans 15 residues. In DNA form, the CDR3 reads TGCGCCAGCAGCTTGTTTACAGGGAGTGGAGAGACCCAGTACTTC. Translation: CASSLFTGSGETQYF. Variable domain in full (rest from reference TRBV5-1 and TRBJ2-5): KAGVTQTPRYLIKTRGQQVTLSCSPISGHRSVSWYQQTPGQGLQFLFEYFSETQRNKGNFPGRFSGRQFSNSRSEMNVSTLELGDSALYLCASSLFTGSGETQYFGPGTRLLVL.

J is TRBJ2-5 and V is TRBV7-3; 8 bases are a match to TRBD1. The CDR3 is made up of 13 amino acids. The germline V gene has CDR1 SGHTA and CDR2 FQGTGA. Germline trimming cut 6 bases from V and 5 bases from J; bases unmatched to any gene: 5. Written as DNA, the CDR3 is TGTGCCAGCAGTTTCACAGGGGGGGAGACCCAGTACTTC. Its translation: CASSFTGGETQYF.

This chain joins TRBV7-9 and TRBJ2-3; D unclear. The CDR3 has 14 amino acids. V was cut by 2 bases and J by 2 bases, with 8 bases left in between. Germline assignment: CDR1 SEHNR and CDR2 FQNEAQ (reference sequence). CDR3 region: CASSLSGTTDTQYF. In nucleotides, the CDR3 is TGTGCCAGCAGCTTATCAGGAACCACAGATACGCAGTATTTT. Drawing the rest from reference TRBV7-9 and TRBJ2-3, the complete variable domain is DTGVSQNPRHKITKRGQNVTFRCDPISEHNRLYWYRQTLGQGPEFLTYFQNEAQLEKSRLLSDRFSAERPKGSFSTLEIQRTEQGDSAMYLCASSLSGTTDTQYFGPGTRLTVL.

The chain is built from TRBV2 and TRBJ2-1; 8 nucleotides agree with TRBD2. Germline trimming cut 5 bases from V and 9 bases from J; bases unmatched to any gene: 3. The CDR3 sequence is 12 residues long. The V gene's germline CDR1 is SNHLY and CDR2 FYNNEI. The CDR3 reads CASSKRGTEQFF. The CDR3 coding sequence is TGTGCCAGCAGTAAGCGGGGGACTGAGCAGTTCTTC.

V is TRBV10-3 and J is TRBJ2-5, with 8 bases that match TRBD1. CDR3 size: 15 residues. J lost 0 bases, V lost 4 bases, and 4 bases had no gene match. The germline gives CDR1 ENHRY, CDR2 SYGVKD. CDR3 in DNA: TGTGCCATCAGTGCCAAGGACAGGGACCAAGAGACCCAGTACTTC. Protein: CAISAKDRDQETQYF.

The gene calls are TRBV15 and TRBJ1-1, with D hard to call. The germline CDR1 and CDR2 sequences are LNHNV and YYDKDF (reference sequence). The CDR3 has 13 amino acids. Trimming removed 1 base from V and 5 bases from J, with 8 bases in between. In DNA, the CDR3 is TGTGCCACCAGCAGAGGCCAGAGGACTGAAGCTTTCTTT. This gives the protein CATSRGQRTEAFF.

As DNA, the CDR3 is TGTGCCAGCAGAAATAGCGGGGGGGCCTACGAGCAGTACTTC. Translating gives CASRNSGGAYEQYF. The V gene is TRBV28, the J gene TRBJ2-7, with 11 positions matching TRBD2. Germline lookup yields CDR1 MDHEN and CDR2 SYDVKM. This CDR3 comprises 14 residues. V gave up 6 bases and J gave up 2 bases; unmatched junction bases: 3.

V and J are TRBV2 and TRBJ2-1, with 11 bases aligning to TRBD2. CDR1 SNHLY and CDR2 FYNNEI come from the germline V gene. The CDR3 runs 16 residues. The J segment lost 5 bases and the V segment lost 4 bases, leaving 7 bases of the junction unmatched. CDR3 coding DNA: TGTGCCAGCAGTGGTAAACTAGCGGGGGTTAACAATGAGCAGTTCTTC. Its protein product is CASSGKLAGVNNEQFF.

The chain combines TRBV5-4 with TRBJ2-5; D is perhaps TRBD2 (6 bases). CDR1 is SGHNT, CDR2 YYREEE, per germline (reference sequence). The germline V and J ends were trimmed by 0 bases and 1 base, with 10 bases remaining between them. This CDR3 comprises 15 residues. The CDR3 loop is CASSLEAGSQETQYF. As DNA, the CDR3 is TGTGCCAGCAGCTTGGAAGCGGGCTCCCAAGAGACCCAGTACTTC.